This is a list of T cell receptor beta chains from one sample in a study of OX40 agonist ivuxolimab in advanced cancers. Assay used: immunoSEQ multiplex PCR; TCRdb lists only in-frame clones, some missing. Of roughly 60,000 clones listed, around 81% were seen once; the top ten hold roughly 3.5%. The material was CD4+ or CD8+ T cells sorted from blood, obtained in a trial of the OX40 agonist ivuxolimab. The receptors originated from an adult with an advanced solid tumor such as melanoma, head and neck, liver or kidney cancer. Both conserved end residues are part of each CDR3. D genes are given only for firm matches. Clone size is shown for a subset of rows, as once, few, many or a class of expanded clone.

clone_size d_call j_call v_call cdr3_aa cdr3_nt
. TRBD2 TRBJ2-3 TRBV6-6 CASSHGTSGTDTQYF TGTGCCAGCAGTCACGGGACTAGCGGGACCGATACGCAGTATTTT
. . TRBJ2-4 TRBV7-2 CASSLGPAIQYF TGTGCCAGCAGCTTAGGTCCTGCCATTCAGTACTTC
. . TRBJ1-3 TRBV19 CASSIGRTSGNTIYF TGTGCCAGTAGTATTGGCCGGACCTCTGGAAACACCATATATTTT
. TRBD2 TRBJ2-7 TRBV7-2 CASSFWTSGGSYEQYF TGTGCCAGCAGCTTCTGGACTAGCGGAGGCTCCTACGAGCAGTACTTC
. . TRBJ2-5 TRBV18 CASSAGRQETQYF TGTGCCAGCTCTGCGGGGAGGCAAGAGACCCAGTACTTC
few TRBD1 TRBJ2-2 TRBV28 CASSRGQDTGELFF TGTGCCAGCAGCAGAGGACAGGACACCGGGGAGCTGTTTTTT
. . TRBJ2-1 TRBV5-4 CASSSLAPDEQFF TGTGCCAGCAGCTCGCTAGCCCCGGATGAGCAGTTCTTC
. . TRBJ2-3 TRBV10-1 CASSESATQRTQYF TGCGCCAGCAGTGAGTCGGCGACACAGCGGACGCAGTATTTT
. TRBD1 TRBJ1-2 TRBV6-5 CASRRDSESYGYTF TGTGCCAGCAGGCGGGACAGCGAATCCTATGGCTACACCTTC
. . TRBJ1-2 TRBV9 CASSVGPGQEANYGYTF TGTGCCAGCAGCGTAGGTCCAGGCCAGGAAGCTAACTATGGCTACACCTTC
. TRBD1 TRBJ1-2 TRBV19 CASTATGVDGYTF TGTGCCAGTACCGCGACAGGGGTTGATGGCTACACCTTC
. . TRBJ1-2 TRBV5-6 CASRQTGPAYGYTF TGTGCCAGTCGCCAAACAGGGCCGGCCTATGGCTACACCTTC
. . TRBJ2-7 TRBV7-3 CASSPDPSAEQYF TGTGCCAGCAGTCCGGACCCCTCGGCCGAGCAGTACTTC
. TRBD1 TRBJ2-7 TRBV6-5 CASSYERTGGLYEQYF TGTGCCAGCAGTTACGAAAGGACAGGGGGCCTCTACGAGCAGTACTTC
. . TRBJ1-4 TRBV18 CASSPRQGLEKLFF TGTGCCAGCTCACCCCGGCAGGGCTTAGAAAAACTGTTTTTT
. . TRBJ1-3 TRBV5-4 CASSLVGGSGNTIYF TGTGCCAGCAGCTTGGTAGGAGGCTCTGGAAACACCATATATTTT
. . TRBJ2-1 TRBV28 CASSTPGGRRNEQFF TGTGCCAGCAGTACTCCTGGGGGAAGAAGGAATGAGCAGTTCTTC
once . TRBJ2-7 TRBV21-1 CASSSDKQYF TGTGCCAGCAGCAGCGATAAGCAGTACTTC
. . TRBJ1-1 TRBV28 CASRSGTEAFF TGTGCCAGCAGGTCGGGCACTGAAGCTTTCTTT
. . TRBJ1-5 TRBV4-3 CASSQEDRPNQPQHF TGCGCCAGCAGCCAAGAGGACAGACCAAATCAGCCCCAGCATTTT
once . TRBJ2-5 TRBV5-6 CASSPARRGKETQYF TGTGCCAGCAGCCCCGCCCGCAGGGGAAAAGAGACCCAGTACTTC
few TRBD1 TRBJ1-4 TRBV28 CASSEIGGRINEKLFF TGTGCCAGCAGTGAAATAGGGGGCCGTATTAATGAAAAACTGTTTTTT
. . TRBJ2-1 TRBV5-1 CASSSWIPPYNEQFF TGCGCCAGCAGCTCTTGGATCCCGCCCTACAATGAGCAGTTCTTC
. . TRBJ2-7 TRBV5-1 CASSLAEDEQYF TGTGCCAGCAGCTTGGCCGAGGACGAGCAGTACTTC
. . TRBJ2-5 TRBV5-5 CASSFPGVQETQYF TGTGCCAGCAGCTTCCCCGGGGTACAAGAGACCCAGTACTTC
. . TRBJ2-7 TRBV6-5 CASSYSDSLAYEQYF TGTGCCAGCAGTTACTCTGACAGCTTAGCCTACGAGCAGTACTTC
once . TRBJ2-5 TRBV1 CTSRKETQYF TGCACCAGCAGAAAAGAGACCCAGTACTTC
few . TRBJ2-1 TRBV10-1 CASSEDGDNEQFF TGCGCCAGCAGTGAGGACGGGGACAATGAGCAGTTCTTC
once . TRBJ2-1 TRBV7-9 CASRKGANRDFYNEQFF TGTGCCAGCAGAAAAGGGGCCAACCGGGACTTCTACAATGAGCAGTTCTTC
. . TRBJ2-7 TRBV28 CASSLLGSYEQYF TGTGCCAGCAGTTTATTGGGGTCCTACGAGCAGTACTTC
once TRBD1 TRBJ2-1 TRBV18 CASSPVGTGINEQFF TGTGCCAGCTCACCTGTGGGGACAGGGATCAATGAGCAGTTCTTC
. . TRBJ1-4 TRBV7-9 CASSSPRHATNEKLFF TGTGCCAGCAGCTCACCCCGGCACGCAACTAATGAAAAACTGTTTTTT
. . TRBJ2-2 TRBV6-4 CASSRDVHQTGELFF TGTGCCAGCAGCCGGGACGTCCATCAGACCGGGGAGCTGTTTTTT
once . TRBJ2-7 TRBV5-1 CASSLFGGIYEQYF TGCGCCAGCAGCTTGTTTGGGGGAATCTACGAGCAGTACTTC
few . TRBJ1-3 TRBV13 CASSLSTVSAGNTIYF TGTGCCAGCAGCTTATCTACGGTCTCGGCTGGAAACACCATATATTTT